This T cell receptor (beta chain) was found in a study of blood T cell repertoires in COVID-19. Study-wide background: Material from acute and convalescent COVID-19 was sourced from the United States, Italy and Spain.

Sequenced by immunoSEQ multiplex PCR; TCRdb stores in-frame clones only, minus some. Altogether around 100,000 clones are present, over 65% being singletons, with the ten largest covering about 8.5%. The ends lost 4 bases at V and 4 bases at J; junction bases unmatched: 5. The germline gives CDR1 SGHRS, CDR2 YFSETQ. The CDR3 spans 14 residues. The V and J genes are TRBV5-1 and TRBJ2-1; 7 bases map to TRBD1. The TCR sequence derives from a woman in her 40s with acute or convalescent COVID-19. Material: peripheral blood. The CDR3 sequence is CASSGDSSYNEQFF. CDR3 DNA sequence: TGCGCCAGCAGCGGGGACAGTTCTTACAATGAGCAGTTCTTC.